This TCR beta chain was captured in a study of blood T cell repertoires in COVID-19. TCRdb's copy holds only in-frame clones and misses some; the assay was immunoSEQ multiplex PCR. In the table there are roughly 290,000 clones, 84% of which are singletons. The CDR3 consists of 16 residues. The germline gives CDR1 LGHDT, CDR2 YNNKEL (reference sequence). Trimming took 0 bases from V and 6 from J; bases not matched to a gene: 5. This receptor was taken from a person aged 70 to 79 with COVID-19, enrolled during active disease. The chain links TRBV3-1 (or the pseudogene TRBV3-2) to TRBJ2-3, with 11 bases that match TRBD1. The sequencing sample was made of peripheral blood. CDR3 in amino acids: CASSQDYGQGADTQYF. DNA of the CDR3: TGTGCCAGCAGCCAAGATTATGGACAGGGGGCGGATACGCAGTATTTT.